This TCR beta chain was retrieved from a study of early stage breast cancer tumors. Germline CDR1 and CDR2: MNHNY and SVGAGI (reference sequence). J gave up 5 bases and V 5 bases, and 12 bases lay outside the gene matches. The CDR3 spans 16 residues. Sequencing was performed with immunoSEQ multiplex PCR; in TCRdb, only in-frame clones are kept and a portion is missing. Of about 72,000 clones in the sample, roughly 80% are singletons; the top ten hold more than 3%. The sample was blood. The TCR comes from a person in their sixties or seventies with breast cancer. This chain connects TRBV6-6 to TRBJ1-2; TRBD1 aligns across 9 bases. The CDR3: CASSRQGEGVGYGYTF. In DNA, the CDR3 is TGTGCCAGCAGTAGACAGGGGGAAGGCGTGGGGTATGGCTACACCTTC.